This TCR beta chain stems from a study of blood T cells in healthy people across ages. Overall study results and limits: The recorded TCR beta diversity per million T cells decreased in a roughly linear manner with age.

In terms of origin and age, donors were healthy Caucasian individuals from Russia aged roughly 6 to 95. Every participating donor contributed around 9.5 milliliters of peripheral blood through a draw. About this clonotype itself: The antigen remains undetermined.

The CDR3 covers 14 residues. For the second PCR, which ran for 7 to 11 cycles, a sample-barcoded 5' primer and a J-beta primer mix were used. Via MiXCR, TCRdb re-called the 5' RACE reads, giving one row per CDR3 protein. The data hold under 1,000,000 distinct CDR3 sequences, with about 37% observed a single time. The sequenced sample consisted of blood. The chain combines TRBV21-1 with TRBJ1-5; TRBD1 is the table's D call and was not checked against the DNA. TRBV21-1 is annotated as a pseudogene. The sequence was collected from a man aged 18 to 35 in good health. This chain's CDR3 is CASSTHRRQSAQHF. DNA for the CDR3: TGTGCCAGCAGCACCCACAGGAGGCAATCAGCCCAGCATTTT.